This entry lists 4 T cell receptor beta chains sequenced from one sample in a study of blood T cell repertoires in COVID-19. Clones were read by immunoSEQ multiplex PCR, and TCRdb kept only the in-frame ones, dropping some. The sample lists some 120,000 clones, 86% occurring once. Specimen: peripheral blood. The receptors were sampled from a human donor in a cohort sampled during active COVID-19.

This clone turned up a few times. V usage is TRBV11-2 and J usage is TRBJ2-1; D is possibly TRBD1 (6 bases). V was clipped by 4 bases and J by 0 bases, with 13 bases between them. Per germline, CDR1 SGHAT and CDR2 FQNNGV. The CDR3 spans 16 residues. CDR3 sequence reads: CASSSHGQFSYNEQFF. The CDR3 nucleotides are TGTGCCAGCAGCTCACACGGACAGTTCTCCTACAATGAGCAGTTCTTC. Using reference TRBV11-2 and TRBJ2-1 for the parts outside the CDR3, the full variable domain is EAGVAQSPRYKIIEKRQSVAFWCNPISGHATLYWYQQILGQGPKLLIQFQNNGVVDDSQLPKDRFSAERLKGVDSTLKIQPAKLEDSAVYLCASSSHGQFSYNEQFFGPGTRLTVL.

This clone appeared once. The CDR3: CATTYYSGTSGRAFYTQYF. The CDR3 bases are TGTGCCACCACCTATTACTCCGGGACTAGCGGGAGGGCCTTTTATACGCAGTATTTT. The chain has TRBV15 and TRBJ2-3; 16 nucleotides agree with TRBD2. Germline loops: CDR1 LNHNV, CDR2 YYDKDF (reference sequence). This CDR3 has 19 amino acids. Germline trimming cut 7 bases from V and 7 bases from J; bases unmatched to any gene: 17.

This chain links TRBV30 with TRBJ2-1; 8 nucleotides line up with TRBD2. This CDR3 has 18 amino acids. J lost 0 bases, V lost 2 bases, and 12 bases had no gene match. Per germline, CDR1 GTSNPN and CDR2 SVGIG (reference sequence). The CDR3 is CAWSPLAGGSFSYNEQFF. CDR3 coding DNA: TGTGCCTGGAGTCCTCTAGCGGGTGGATCTTTCTCCTACAATGAGCAGTTCTTC. The full variable domain, its missing parts supplied by reference TRBV30 and TRBJ2-1, is SQTIHQWPATLVQPVGSPLSLECTVEGTSNPNLYWYRQAAGRGLQLLFYSVGIGQISSEVPQNLSASRPQDRQFILSSKKLLLSDSGFYLCAWSPLAGGSFSYNEQFFGPGTRLTVL.

This chain joins TRBV6-6 and TRBJ1-1; D gene unclear. This CDR3 contains 12 residues. V was shortened by 2 bases and J by 8 bases, with 9 bases between the two germline ends. Germline V gene sequence: CDR1 MNHNY, CDR2 SVGAGI (reference sequence). The CDR3 sequence: CASSYPGSEAFF. The CDR3, as DNA: TGTGCCAGCAGTTACCCGGGATCAGAAGCTTTCTTT.